The 8 T cell receptor beta chains below come from one sample, sequenced in a study of blood T cell repertoires in COVID-19. Clones were read by immunoSEQ multiplex PCR, and TCRdb kept only the in-frame ones, dropping some. The sample has 40,000 or so clones, under 90% seen once; the top ten hold about 1.5%. The material sequenced was peripheral blood. The receptors were gathered from a man between 60 and 75 years old with COVID-19, enrolled during active disease.

The chain recombines TRBV7-8 with TRBJ2-7, with D tentatively TRBD1 (6 bases). Trimming stripped 6 bases from V and 4 bases from J, with 22 bases between. This CDR3 region has 16 residues. The germline CDR1 and CDR2 sequences are SGHVS and FQNEAQ. CDR3 residues: CASSSQGRSAGYEQYF. The CDR3 region has the DNA TGTGCCAGCAGTTCACAGGGACGGTCGGCCGGGTACGAGCAGTACTTC. Using reference TRBV7-8 and TRBJ2-7 for the parts outside the CDR3, the full variable domain is GAGVSQSPRYKVAKRGQDVALRCDPISGHVSLFWYQQALGQGPEFLTYFQNEAQLDKSGLPSDRFFAERPEGSVSTLKIQRTQQEDSAVYLCASSSQGRSAGYEQYFGPGTRLTVT.

The rearrangement links TRBV28 to TRBJ2-2, with 9 nucleotides matching TRBD2. Germline V gene data show CDR1 as MDHEN and CDR2 as SYDVKM. The CDR3 covers 14 residues. V lost 6 bases to trimming and J lost 7 bases; unmatched junction nucleotides: 6. The CDR3 spells CASRQGLANGELFF. The CDR3, as DNA: TGTGCCAGCAGACAGGGACTAGCAAACGGGGAGCTGTTTTTT.

This chain connects TRBV10-3 to TRBJ2-2; maybe TRBD1 (5 bases). V was trimmed by 2 bases and J by 6 bases, leaving 10 bases between them. CDR3 size: 14 residues. Germline V gene lookup returns CDR1 ENHRY and CDR2 SYGVKD. This chain's CDR3 is CAISEPGLAGELFF. The CDR3 nucleotides read TGTGCCATCAGTGAGCCAGGGTTGGCCGGGGAGCTGTTTTTT.

This clone is a singleton in its sample. The chain carries TRBV27 and TRBJ1-1; TRBD1 is a possible D gene (5 bases). Germline assignment: CDR1 MNHEY and CDR2 SMNVEV (reference sequence). This CDR3 contains 12 residues. V shed 4 bases and J shed 8 bases, with 11 bases lying between them. The CDR3 sequence is CASSSLSGEAFF. As DNA, the CDR3 is TGTGCCAGCAGTTCGCTGTCAGGGGAAGCTTTCTTT.

This rearrangement joins TRBV18 to TRBJ2-7; the D gene is possibly TRBD1 (6 bases). Deletions cut 2 bases from V and 1 base from J, with 6 bases between. The CDR3 is 13 residues long. Germline CDR1 and CDR2: KGHSH and LQKENI. The CDR3 here is CASSPGQSYEQYF. The CDR3 DNA sequence: TGTGCCAGCTCACCAGGACAGTCCTACGAGCAGTACTTC.

This clone showed up just once. CDR3 loop: CASRPGAQADEKLFF. The CDR3 nucleotides are TGTGCCAGCAGACCTGGGGCTCAGGCGGACGAAAAACTGTTTTTT. The chain links TRBV28 to TRBJ1-4, with D maybe TRBD1 (5 bases). The germline gives CDR1 MDHEN, CDR2 SYDVKM. The CDR3 has 15 amino acids. Between the trimmed V and J ends, which lost 6 bases and 8 bases, there was a span of 19 bases.

The chain combines TRBV3-1 (or the pseudogene TRBV3-2) with TRBJ2-7; 8 positions agree with TRBD1. The CDR3 has 20 residues. Per germline, CDR1 LGHDT and CDR2 YNNKEL (reference sequence). Trimming cost V 1 base and J 1 base; bases outside gene matches: 18. The CDR3 reads CASSQVRLLSLTGASYEQYF. The CDR3 coding sequence is TGTGCCAGCAGCCAAGTCCGTCTCTTATCGCTGACAGGGGCGTCCTACGAGCAGTACTTC.

This clone came up once. The rearrangement joins TRBV21-1 to TRBJ2-4; TRBD2, the table's D call, was not compared with the DNA. TRBV21-1 is noted as a pseudogene. This CDR3 contains 15 residues. As DNA, the CDR3 is TGTGCCAGCAGCAAACCTGACCGGCGGAAAAACATTCAGTACTTC. It translates to CASSKPDRRKNIQYF.